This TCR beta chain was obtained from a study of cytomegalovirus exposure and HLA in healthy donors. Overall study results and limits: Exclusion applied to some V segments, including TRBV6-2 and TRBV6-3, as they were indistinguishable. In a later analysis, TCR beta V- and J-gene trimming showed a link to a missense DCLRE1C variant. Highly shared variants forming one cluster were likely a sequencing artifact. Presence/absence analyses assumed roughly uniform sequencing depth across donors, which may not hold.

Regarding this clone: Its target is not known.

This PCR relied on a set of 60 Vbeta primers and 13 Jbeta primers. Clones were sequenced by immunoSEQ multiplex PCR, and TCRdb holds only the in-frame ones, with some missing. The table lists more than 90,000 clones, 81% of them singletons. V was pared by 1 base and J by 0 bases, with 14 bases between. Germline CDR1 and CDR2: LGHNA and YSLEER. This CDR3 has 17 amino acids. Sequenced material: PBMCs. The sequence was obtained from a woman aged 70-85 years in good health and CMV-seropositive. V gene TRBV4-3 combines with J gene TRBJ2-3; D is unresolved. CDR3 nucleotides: TGCGCCAGCAGCCAAGGCACGAGGATATCTAGCACAGATACGCAGTATTTT. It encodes CASSQGTRISSTDTQYF.